This TCR beta chain was documented in a study of shared clonotypes between healthy human individuals. Turning to the study itself: Each donor's CD8 memory used one plate, CD8 naive two, each CD4 subset three.

All participating donors were Caucasian adults from Nashville, Tennessee. Notes on the study in general: A handful of donors held about 5% of naive CD4 clonotypes in common.

Authors' analysis steps: From ImmunoSEQ came sequences covering only the junction and carrying no quality scores, so filtering differed. Generated by immunoSEQ multiplex PCR, the TCRdb table keeps only in-frame clones and is missing some. From that table come the V and J calls and clone size; the DNA was used to work out D and trimming. Altogether about 2 million clones are present, 85% to 95% being singletons, with the ten largest covering 0.13%. About this clone itself: The antigen remains unidentified.

The clonotype originates from a man younger than 30 in good health. Sequencing used naive CD4+ T cells sorted from blood. Subset of the sample: CD45RA+ positively selected.

The CDR3 region is CASSMNRFEAFF. The CDR3 bases are TGTGCCAGCAGCATGAACAGGTTTGAAGCTTTCTTT. The chain uses TRBV28 and TRBJ1-1; a possible D gene is TRBD1 (5 bases). The CDR3 is 12 residues long. The germline CDR1 and CDR2 sequences are MDHEN and SYDVKM. Trimming cost V 6 bases and J 7 bases, with 12 bases left between them.